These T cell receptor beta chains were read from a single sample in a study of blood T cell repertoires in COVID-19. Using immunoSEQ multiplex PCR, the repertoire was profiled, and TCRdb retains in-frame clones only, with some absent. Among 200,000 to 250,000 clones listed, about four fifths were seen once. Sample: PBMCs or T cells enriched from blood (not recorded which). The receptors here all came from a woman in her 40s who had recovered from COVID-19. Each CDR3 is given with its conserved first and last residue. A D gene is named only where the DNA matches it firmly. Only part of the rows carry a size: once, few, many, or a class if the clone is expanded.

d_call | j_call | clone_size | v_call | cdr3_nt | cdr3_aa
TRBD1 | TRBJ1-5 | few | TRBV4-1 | TGCGCCAGCAGCCAACCAGGGGGCGCCGGCAATCAGCCCCAGCATTTT | CASSQPGGAGNQPQHF
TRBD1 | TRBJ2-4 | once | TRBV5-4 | TGTGCCAGCAGCGACGGGACAGGGGGCAAGGGCATTCAGTACTTC | CASSDGTGGKGIQYF
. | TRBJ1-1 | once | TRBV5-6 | TGTGCCAGCAGCTTGCCCTCCTACACTGAAGCTTTCTTT | CASSLPSYTEAFF
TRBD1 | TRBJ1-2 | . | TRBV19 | TGTGCCAGTAGGGGGGACAGTGAAGGCTACACCTTC | CASRGDSEGYTF
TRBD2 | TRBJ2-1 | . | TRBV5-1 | TGCGCCAGCAGCTTAACCCTTACTAGCGGGGATGAGCAGTTCTTC | CASSLTLTSGDEQFF
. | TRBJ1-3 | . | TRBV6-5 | TGTGCCAGCAGTTACTCGAATGTCGGTCTTGAAAACACCATATATTTT | CASSYSNVGLENTIYF
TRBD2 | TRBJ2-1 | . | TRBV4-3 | TGCGCCAGCAGTCGACGTACTAGCGGAGAGTACAATGAGCAGTTCTTC | CASSRRTSGEYNEQFF
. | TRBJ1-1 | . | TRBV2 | TGTGCCAGCAGTGAATGGGCCGGGAGGAACACTGAAGCTTTCTTT | CASSEWAGRNTEAFF
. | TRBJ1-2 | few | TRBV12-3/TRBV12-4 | TGTGCCAGCAGCGCCAACAGCATCTATGGCTACACCTTC | CASSANSIYGYTF
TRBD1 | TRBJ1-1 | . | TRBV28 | TGTGCCAGCTGGGAGACGGGACAGGTATTGAACACTGAAGCTTTCTTT | CASWETGQVLNTEAFF
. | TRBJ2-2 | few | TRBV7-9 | TGTGCCAGCAGCCCCACCCTAACTGGGACACAGAACACCGGGGAGCTGTTTTTT | CASSPTLTGTQNTGELFF
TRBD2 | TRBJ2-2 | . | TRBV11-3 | TGTGCCAGCAGCTTCAGGGAGGGCACCGGGGAGCTGTTTTTT | CASSFREGTGELFF
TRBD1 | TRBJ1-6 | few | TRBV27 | TGTGCCAGCAGTCCGACAGGGTGGAATTCACCCCTCCACTTT | CASSPTGWNSPLHF
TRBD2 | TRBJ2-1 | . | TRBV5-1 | TGCGCCAGCAGCTACATAGCGGGAGCGGCTGTTGAGCAGTTCTTC | CASSYIAGAAVEQFF
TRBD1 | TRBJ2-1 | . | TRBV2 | TGTGCCAGCAGGACAGGGGGCCTCTACAATGAGCAGTTCTTC | CASRTGGLYNEQFF
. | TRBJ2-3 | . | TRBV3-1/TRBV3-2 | TGTGCCAGCAGCCAAGATGGCGGTAGTAGCACAGATACGCAGTATTTT | CASSQDGGSSTDTQYF
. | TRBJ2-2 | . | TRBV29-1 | TGCAGCGTTGTTTGGGACAAATACACCGGGGAGCTGTTTTTT | CSVVWDKYTGELFF
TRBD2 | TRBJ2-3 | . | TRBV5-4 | TGTGCCAGCAGTAGGGGAGGACTAGGGGTCGAAGATACGCAGTATTTT | CASSRGGLGVEDTQYF
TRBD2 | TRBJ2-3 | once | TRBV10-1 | TGCGCCAGCAGTGAGAGTTTTGGACTAGCGGGAGTGAGCGGTACGCAGTATTTT | CASSESFGLAGVSGTQYF
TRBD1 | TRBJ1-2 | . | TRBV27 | TGTGCCAGCAGGGGACAGGGGGCGATTCATGGCTACACCTTC | CASRGQGAIHGYTF
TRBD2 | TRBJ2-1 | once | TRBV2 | TGTGCCAGCAGCACCGGGACTAGCGGACCTACAACCTACAATGAGCAGTTCTTC | CASSTGTSGPTTYNEQFF
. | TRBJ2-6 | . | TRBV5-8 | TGTGCCAGCAGCCCAAGGGGTGCTGGGGCCAACGTCCTGACTTTC | CASSPRGAGANVLTF
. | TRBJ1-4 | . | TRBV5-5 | TGTGCCAGCAGCTCAGCCGGGACACCGGGTGAAAAACTGTTTTTT | CASSSAGTPGEKLFF
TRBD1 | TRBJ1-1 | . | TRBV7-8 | TGTGCCAGCAAGACAGGGGCCACTGAAGCTTTCTTT | CASKTGATEAFF
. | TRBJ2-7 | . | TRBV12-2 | TGTGCAAGTTGGCGCGGGAGGGCCACCTACGAGCAGTACTTC | CASWRGRATYEQYF
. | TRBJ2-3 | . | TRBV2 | TGTGCCAGCAGTGGCGCGACAAGGCGCACAGATACGCAGTATTTT | CASSGATRRTDTQYF
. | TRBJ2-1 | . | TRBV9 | TGTGCCAGCAGCGTAGCAGGTCCCAGGGATGGTGAGCAGTTCTTC | CASSVAGPRDGEQFF
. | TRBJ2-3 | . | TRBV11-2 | TGTGCCAGCAGCTTCGGAGGTGGTTGGACAGACACAGATACGCAGTATTTT | CASSFGGGWTDTDTQYF
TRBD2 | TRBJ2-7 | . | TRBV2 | TGTGCCAGCAGCCGCGAGCGGGGGAGCTCCTACGAGCAGTACTTC | CASSRERGSSYEQYF
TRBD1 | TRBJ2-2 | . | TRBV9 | TGTGCCAGCAGCGTCCGACAGGGGAACACCGGGGAGCTGTTTTTT | CASSVRQGNTGELFF
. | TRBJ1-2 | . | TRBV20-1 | TGCAGTACGGACAGCCTCTATGGCTACACCTTC | CSTDSLYGYTF
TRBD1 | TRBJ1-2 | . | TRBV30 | TGTGCCTGTAGCAGGGGGCGCCTTTATGGCTACACCTTC | CACSRGRLYGYTF
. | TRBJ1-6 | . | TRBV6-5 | TGTGCCAGCAGGAGAAACCATAATTCACCCCTCCACTTT | CASRRNHNSPLHF
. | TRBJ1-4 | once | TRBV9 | TGTGCCAGCAGCGTAGGCCGGGGAGGTGAAGCTGAAAAACTGTTTTTT | CASSVGRGGEAEKLFF
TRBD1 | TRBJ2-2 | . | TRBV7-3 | TGTGCCAGCAGCGCCACAGGGGCCGGGGAGCTGTTTTTT | CASSATGAGELFF
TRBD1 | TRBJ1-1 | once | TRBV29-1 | TGCAGCGCCGACAGGGGAGGTACTGAAGCTTTCTTT | CSADRGGTEAFF
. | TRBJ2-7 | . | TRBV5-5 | TGTGCCAGCAGCCTAGGGGGGGGAACGGTCTACGAGCAGTACTTC | CASSLGGGTVYEQYF
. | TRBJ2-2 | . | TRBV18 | TGTGCCAGCTCACCACCGTCCCTAGCGCTCAACACCGGGGAGCTGTTTTTT | CASSPPSLALNTGELFF
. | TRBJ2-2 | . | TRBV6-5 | TGTGCCAGCAGTCGGAGGGCCTTTGACACCGGGGAGCTGTTTTTT | CASSRRAFDTGELFF
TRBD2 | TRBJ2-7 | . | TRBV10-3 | TGTGCCATCAGTCAGGGGCCGGGACTAGCGGGCCTCTACGAGCAGTACTTC | CAISQGPGLAGLYEQYF
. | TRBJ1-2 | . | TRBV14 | TGTGCCAGCAGCCAGGCCGGGGGGGGCGATGGCTACACCTTC | CASSQAGGGDGYTF
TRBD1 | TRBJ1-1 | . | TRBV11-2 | TGTGCCAGCTGCCTTGGGACAGGAAACACTGAAGCTTTCTTT | CASCLGTGNTEAFF
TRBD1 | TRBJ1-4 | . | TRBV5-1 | TGCGCCAGCAGCTTGAGTACAGGGGCTGAAAAACTGTTTTTT | CASSLSTGAEKLFF
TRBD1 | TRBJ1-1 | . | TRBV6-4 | TGTGCCAGCAGTGTAAGACAGGGGGCTGGTCCAACTGAAGCTTTCTTT | CASSVRQGAGPTEAFF
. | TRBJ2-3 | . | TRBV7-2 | TGTGCCAGCAGCTTGGCGGTTCTCACAGATACGCAGTATTTT | CASSLAVLTDTQYF
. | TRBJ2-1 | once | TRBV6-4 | TGTGCCAGCAGCGCGGAAGGTGGCAATGAGCAGTTCTTC | CASSAEGGNEQFF
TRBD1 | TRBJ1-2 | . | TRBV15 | TGTGCCACCAGCAGAGGGACAGGTGGAGGCTACACCTTC | CATSRGTGGGYTF
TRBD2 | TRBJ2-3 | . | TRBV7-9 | TGTGCCAGCAGGTCACTAGCGGGAGGGGAAGATACGCAGTATTTT | CASRSLAGGEDTQYF
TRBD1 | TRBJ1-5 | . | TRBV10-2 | TGCGCCAGCAGTCTAGGACAGGGTCAGCCCCAGCATTTT | CASSLGQGQPQHF
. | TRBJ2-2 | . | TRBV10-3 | TGTGCCATCAGTGAGATGGGGGCAAACACCGGGGAGCTGTTTTTT | CAISEMGANTGELFF
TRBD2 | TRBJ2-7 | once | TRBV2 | TGTGCCAGCAGCGGGACTAGCGGGACATCCTACGAGCAGTACTTC | CASSGTSGTSYEQYF
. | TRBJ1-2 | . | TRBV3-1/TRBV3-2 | TGTGCCAGCAGCCAAGATCGGGAGTGGCAGAGCTATGGCTACACCTTC | CASSQDREWQSYGYTF
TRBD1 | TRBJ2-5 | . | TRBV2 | TGTGCCAGCAGCTACAGGGGACAAGAGACCCAGTACTTC | CASSYRGQETQYF
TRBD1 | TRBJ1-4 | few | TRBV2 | TGTGCCAGCAGCAAAGCACGGACAGGGGGAGATGAAAAACTGTTTTTT | CASSKARTGGDEKLFF